This T cell receptor beta chain was sequenced during a study of blood T cell repertoires in COVID-19. This table comes from immunoSEQ multiplex PCR, and its TCRdb copy is limited to in-frame clones, with some not included. Here the sample spans under 250,000 clones, 86% being singletons. Trimming stripped 0 bases from V and 4 bases from J, with 16 bases between. The CDR3 runs 16 residues. Germline V gene lookup returns CDR1 SGHDT and CDR2 YYEEEE. The receptor comes from a woman older than 75 with COVID-19, enrolled during active disease. The rearrangement joins TRBV5-6 to TRBJ1-2, with a weak D call TRBD1 (6 bases). The sequenced sample was peripheral blood. The CDR3 nucleotides read TGTGCCAGCAGCTTGGGGACAGAGCCAAGATTCTATGGCTACACCTTC. This codes for CASSLGTEPRFYGYTF. Based on the CDR3 plus reference TRBV5-6 and TRBJ1-2, the full variable domain is DAGVTQSPTHLIKTRGQQVTLRCSPKSGHDTVSWYQQALGQGPQFIFQYYEEEERQRGNFPDRFSGHQFPNYSSELNVNALLLGDSALYLCASSLGTEPRFYGYTFGSGTRLTVV.